This TCR beta chain was identified in a study of early T cells in non-severe SARS-CoV-2 infection. The V and J ends lost 5 bases and 1 base respectively, with 5 bases between them. From germline, CDR1 is DFQATT and CDR2 SNEGSKA (reference sequence). This CDR3 has 11 amino acids. This clonotype was recorded a few times. One entry per CDR3 protein, called by TCRdb with MiXCR from the 5' RACE reads. The sample holds tens of thousands of distinct CDR3 sequences, 9.5% to 13% seen once. The specimen was whole blood. This TCR derives from an adult who was a healthcare worker with PCR-confirmed SARS-CoV-2 infection or an uninfected control (not recorded which). J is TRBJ1-1 and V is TRBV20-1; no clear D gene. Here the CDR3 DNA reads TGCAGTGCTTTAAGGAACACTGAAGCTTTCTTT. This translates into CSALRNTEAFF.